This is a list of T cell receptor beta chains from one sample in a study of Ad26.COV2.S vaccination and SARS-CoV-2 variants. Sequencing was performed with immunoSEQ multiplex PCR; in TCRdb, only in-frame clones are kept and a portion is missing. The table has more than 300,000 clones, about nine tenths seen once; the top ten hold roughly 6%. Here the sequenced sample was peripheral blood, taken in a trial of Ad26.COV2.S vaccine versus placebo. These receptors were taken from a person aged 18-60 years who received the Ad26.COV2.S COVID-19 vaccine or a placebo. Each CDR3 is given with its conserved first and last residue. The D gene is left open where the match is weak. The size entry is marked missing in some rows and otherwise reads once, few, many or a size class.

TRBV9	.	TRBD1	TRBJ1-1	TGTGCCAGCAGCGTAGCCGGGACAGCCAACACTGAAGCTTTCTTT	CASSVAGTANTEAFF
TRBV5-4	.	.	TRBJ1-6	TGTGCCAGCAGCTTGGCCGGCGGGCAGACAAATTCACCCCTCCACTTT	CASSLAGGQTNSPLHF
TRBV25-1	.	.	TRBJ2-2	TGTGCCACCGACCTAAGACCCGGGGAGCTGTTTTTT	CATDLRPGELFF
TRBV6-5	few	TRBD1	TRBJ1-2	TGTGCCAGCAGTTACCGCGGACAGGTCTTTTATGGCTACACCTTC	CASSYRGQVFYGYTF
TRBV5-6	.	.	TRBJ2-7	TGTGCCAGCCGGCCCCGGGACGGATCCTACGAGCAGTACTTC	CASRPRDGSYEQYF
TRBV4-1	.	.	TRBJ2-5	TGCGCCAGCAGCCAAAGTCGGGCAGAAGAGACCCAGTACTTC	CASSQSRAEETQYF
TRBV28	.	.	TRBJ1-2	TGTGCCAGCAGTTTATCTCTGGGGGGCTACACCTTC	CASSLSLGGYTF
TRBV27	.	.	TRBJ1-2	TGTGCCAGCGGATACGACACACTTAGGGGTGGCTACACCTTC	CASGYDTLRGGYTF
TRBV6-1	.	.	TRBJ1-2	TGTGCCAGCAGTGAAGCGACTAAGAACTATGGCTACACCTTC	CASSEATKNYGYTF
TRBV6-2/TRBV6-3	.	.	TRBJ2-7	TGTGCCAGCAGCCTCGGCCACCCTCTTTCATACGAGCAGTACTTC	CASSLGHPLSYEQYF
TRBV6-1	once	.	TRBJ1-2	TGTGCCAGCAGTGAAAGCTCGGGAACAGGGAAGGGCTACACCTTC	CASSESSGTGKGYTF
TRBV6-6	.	.	TRBJ1-1	TGTGCCATCTCAAGGGAGACTGAAGCTTTCTTT	CAISRETEAFF
TRBV15	.	.	TRBJ1-4	TGTGCCACCAGCAGAGTGGCCGGGACGGGCGGGGAAAAACTGTTTTTT	CATSRVAGTGGEKLFF
TRBV11-3	.	.	TRBJ2-3	TGTGCCAGCAGCTTAGGTGTCCATAGCACAGATACGCAGTATTTT	CASSLGVHSTDTQYF
TRBV30	.	TRBD2	TRBJ2-1	TGTGCCTGGAGCGATAGCGGGCCCCCGAGGTATGAGCAGTTCTTC	CAWSDSGPPRYEQFF
TRBV7-2	.	TRBD1	TRBJ2-7	TGTGCCAGCAGCTTAGCGGGACAGGGGAACACCTACGAGCAGTACTTC	CASSLAGQGNTYEQYF
TRBV4-2	.	TRBD2	TRBJ2-6	TGTGCCAGCAGCCAAGCGACTAGCGGGAGGACTGGGGCCAACGTCCTGACTTTC	CASSQATSGRTGANVLTF
TRBV19	.	.	TRBJ1-1	TGTGCCAGTAGTAATCAGGTTATTGGGCACACTGAAGCTTTCTTT	CASSNQVIGHTEAFF
TRBV6-4	once	TRBD1	TRBJ2-6	TGTGCCAGCAGTGACTCGACAGGGTTTGGGGCCAACGTCCTGACTTTC	CASSDSTGFGANVLTF
TRBV27	once	.	TRBJ2-3	TGTGCCAGCAGTCCACCGGCGATAGGTTTAAATACGCAGTATTTT	CASSPPAIGLNTQYF
TRBV19	.	.	TRBJ2-1	TGTGCCAGTAGTACCCAGGGCGCCTACAATGAGCAGTTCTTC	CASSTQGAYNEQFF
TRBV28	.	.	TRBJ2-3	TGTGCCAGCGACAAGGGTGCCGCTAGGACGCAGTATTTT	CASDKGAARTQYF
TRBV6-2/TRBV6-3	.	.	TRBJ1-3	TGTGCCAGCAGCCCCCTGAGGACAAAGGAAAACACCATATATTTT	CASSPLRTKENTIYF
TRBV6-5	.	.	TRBJ2-1	TGTGCCAGCTGTACCACTCGAACGAAGTACAATGAGCAGTTCTTC	CASCTTRTKYNEQFF
TRBV24-1	.	.	TRBJ2-1	TGTGCCACCAGTGGCGGTTCCGGCGGGTACTACAATGAGCAGTTCTTC	CATSGGSGGYYNEQFF
TRBV28	.	.	TRBJ1-2	TGTGCCAGCACCTGGAGGGCAAGACTTAACTATGGCTACACCTTC	CASTWRARLNYGYTF
TRBV3-1/TRBV3-2	.	.	TRBJ2-7	TGTGCCAGCAGCCAAGCAGGCGGGTTCTCCTACGAGCAGTACTTC	CASSQAGGFSYEQYF
TRBV9	.	.	TRBJ1-1	TGTGCCAGCAGCGTAGTCAGGAGCTTGAACACTGAAGCTTTCTTT	CASSVVRSLNTEAFF
TRBV6-2/TRBV6-3	.	.	TRBJ1-1	TGTGCCAGCAGTTACGGGACACTATCAGTCGGGGCTTTCTTT	CASSYGTLSVGAFF
TRBV5-6	.	.	TRBJ2-1	TGTGCCAGCAGCTTCACCGGCGGATCCCGGAATGAGCAGTTCTTC	CASSFTGGSRNEQFF
TRBV9	.	.	TRBJ2-1	TGTGCCAGCAGCCCTCAGGGGCTCTCCTACAATGAGCAGTTCTTC	CASSPQGLSYNEQFF
TRBV9	.	TRBD2	TRBJ2-7	TGTGCCAGCAGCGCCATAGCGGGCTCCTACGAGCAGTACTTC	CASSAIAGSYEQYF
TRBV7-9	.	TRBD2	TRBJ2-7	TGTGCCAGCAGCTTAGTGTGGAGAGCGGGAGGTTACGAGCAGTACTTC	CASSLVWRAGGYEQYF
TRBV9	.	.	TRBJ1-1	TGTGCCAGCAACCCGGCGAACATGAACACTGAAGCTTTCTTT	CASNPANMNTEAFF
TRBV6-6	few	.	TRBJ1-3	TGTGCCAGCAGTTACTCGATGAGGGACACCATATATTTT	CASSYSMRDTIYF
TRBV30	.	TRBD2	TRBJ2-3	TGTGCCTGGAGTACCAGCGGGGCGTATACGCAGTATTTT	CAWSTSGAYTQYF
TRBV19	once	TRBD2	TRBJ2-1	TGTGCCAGTAGTATACAGGGAGGGAACAATGAGCAGTTCTTC	CASSIQGGNNEQFF
TRBV7-2	.	.	TRBJ1-2	TGTGCCAGCAGCTCGGAACTCCCTAACTATGGCTACACCTTC	CASSSELPNYGYTF
TRBV20-1	.	.	TRBJ2-1	TGCAGTGCTTCTCTAGCCGGTGAGCAGTTCTTC	CSASLAGEQFF
TRBV6-5	once	.	TRBJ1-2	TGTGCCAGCACAGGGATTAGAGATGGCTACACCTTC	CASTGIRDGYTF
TRBV29-1	.	TRBD2	TRBJ2-1	TGCAGCGTCTTACACCCGCCGGGACTAGCGCCTCGGTCTGGGAGCAATGAGCAGTTCTTC	CSVLHPPGLAPRSGSNEQFF
TRBV9	.	.	TRBJ2-1	TGTGCCAGCAGCGTAGCTAGGGCTAGTGAGCAGTTCTTC	CASSVARASEQFF
TRBV5-8	.	TRBD1	TRBJ2-2	TGTGCCAGCAGCATGTCCAGAGGACAGGGGAACACCGGGGAGCTGTTTTTT	CASSMSRGQGNTGELFF
TRBV7-6	.	.	TRBJ1-1	TGTGCCAGCAGCCCTGAGTCGAACACTGAAGCTTTCTTT	CASSPESNTEAFF
TRBV19	.	.	TRBJ2-7	TGTGCCAGTAGTCCCGACGTCACCTACGAGCAGTACTTC	CASSPDVTYEQYF
TRBV30	.	.	TRBJ1-1	TGTGCCTGGAGTGTCGGGCGGTTGATGGGCGCTTTCTTT	CAWSVGRLMGAFF
TRBV10-3	.	TRBD1	TRBJ2-2	TGTGCCATCAGTGAGTCGACAGGGGGGGTCACCGGGGAGCTGTTTTTT	CAISESTGGVTGELFF
TRBV7-9	.	.	TRBJ1-1	TGTGCCAGCAGCTTTATAGTAATTGAAGCTTTCTTT	CASSFIVIEAFF
TRBV7-3	.	.	TRBJ1-4	TGTGCCAGCAGCTTGGGAGGAACTAATGAAAAACTGTTTTTT	CASSLGGTNEKLFF
TRBV7-3	.	.	TRBJ2-2	TGTGCCAGCAGCTTAACGGGCACCGGGGAGCTGTTTTTT	CASSLTGTGELFF
TRBV18	.	TRBD1	TRBJ1-3	TGTGCCAGCTCACCGAGAACAGGGACCGACAGGGTTGCTGGAAACACCATATATTTT	CASSPRTGTDRVAGNTIYF
TRBV4-2	.	.	TRBJ1-2	TGTGCCAGCAGCCTTGAGCAGGACTATGGCTACACCTTC	CASSLEQDYGYTF
TRBV30	.	TRBD1	TRBJ2-1	TGTGCCTGGACGACAGGGACCTACAATGAGCAGTTCTTC	CAWTTGTYNEQFF